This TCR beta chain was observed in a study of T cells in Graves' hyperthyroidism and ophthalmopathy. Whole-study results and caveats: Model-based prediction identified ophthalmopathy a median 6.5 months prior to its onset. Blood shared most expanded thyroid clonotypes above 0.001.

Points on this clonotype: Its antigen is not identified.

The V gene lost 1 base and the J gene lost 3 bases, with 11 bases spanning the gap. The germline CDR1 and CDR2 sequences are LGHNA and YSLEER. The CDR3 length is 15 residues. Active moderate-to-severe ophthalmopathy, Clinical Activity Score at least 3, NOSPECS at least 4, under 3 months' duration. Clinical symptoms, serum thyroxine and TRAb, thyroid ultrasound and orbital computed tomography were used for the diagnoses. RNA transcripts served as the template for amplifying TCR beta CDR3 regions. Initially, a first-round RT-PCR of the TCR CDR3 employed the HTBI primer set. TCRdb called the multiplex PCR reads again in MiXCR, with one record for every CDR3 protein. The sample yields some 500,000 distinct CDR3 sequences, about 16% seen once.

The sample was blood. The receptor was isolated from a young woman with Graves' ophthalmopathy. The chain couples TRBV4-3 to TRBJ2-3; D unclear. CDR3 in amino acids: CASSQVGSATDTQYF. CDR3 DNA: TGCGCCAGCAGCCAAGTTGGTTCCGCGACAGATACGCAGTATTTT.